This T cell receptor beta chain was sequenced during a study of blood T cell repertoires in COVID-19. In the original analysis: From reference gene primer amplification, estimates of nucleated cell counts were derived. Produced via immunoSEQ multiplex PCR; TCRdb's table is partial and in-frame only. The DNA gave D and trimming, while V, J and clone size come from that table. The table has around 480,000 clones, about nine tenths seen once. Participants' reported clinical history set cohort assignment. In Cohort 3, a recovered donor had either two negative PCRs, clearance, or symptom resolution. The CDR3 has 15 amino acids. Trimming at V came to 1 base and at J to 3 bases, leaving 4 bases not matched to a gene. Germline assignment: CDR1 LGHDT and CDR2 YNNKEL (reference sequence).

V usage is TRBV3-1 (or the pseudogene TRBV3-2) and J usage is TRBJ2-3, with 7 bases lining up with TRBD2. Sequencing was done on a sample of PBMCs or T cells enriched from blood (not recorded which). The receptor comes from a young woman who had recovered from COVID-19. CDR3 coding DNA: TGTGCCAGCAGCCAAGTCGGGGGGAGAACAGATACGCAGTATTTT. Translating gives CASSQVGGRTDTQYF.